This T cell receptor beta chain is drawn from a study of T cells after yellow fever vaccination. General observations from the study: Post-booster repertoires contained most primary-vaccination clones again (around 97% CD4, 85% to 90% CD8). Contaminants from the bulk population, in the form of abundant clonotypes, could be found in FACS-sorted repertoires.

V shed 3 bases and J shed 6 bases, with 21 bases lying between them. CDR3 length equals 16 residues. Using its own MiXCR run on the 5' RACE reads, TCRdb lists one record per CDR3 protein. The sample shows 600,000 to 750,000 distinct CDR3 sequences, approximately 13% of them seen only once. The sample holds many counts of this clonotype. Antigen unknown. V is TRBV12-3 or TRBV12-4 and J is TRBJ2-7, with D possibly matching TRBD1 (6 bases). This TCR was recovered from a man aged 30 to 39 who received the YFV17D yellow fever vaccine. The input for sequencing was PBMCs, taken on the day of the yellow fever booster vaccination. The CDR3 DNA reads as TGTGCCAGCAGTTTTGCTAGCTCCCCCCTGGGGGCCGAGCAGTACTTC. Translating gives CASSFASSPLGAEQYF.